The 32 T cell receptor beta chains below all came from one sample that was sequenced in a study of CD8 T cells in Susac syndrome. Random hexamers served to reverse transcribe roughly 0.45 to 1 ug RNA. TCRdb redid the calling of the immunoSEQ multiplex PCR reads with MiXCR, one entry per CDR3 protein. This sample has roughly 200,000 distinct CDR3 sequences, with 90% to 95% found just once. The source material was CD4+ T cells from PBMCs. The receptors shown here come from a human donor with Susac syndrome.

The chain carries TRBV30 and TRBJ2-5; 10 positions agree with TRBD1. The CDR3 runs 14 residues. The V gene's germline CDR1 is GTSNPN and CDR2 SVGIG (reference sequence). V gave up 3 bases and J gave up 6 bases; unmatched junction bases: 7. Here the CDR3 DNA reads TGTGCCTGGAGCCCCATGGACAGGGGGAAGACCCAGTACTTC. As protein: CAWSPMDRGKTQYF. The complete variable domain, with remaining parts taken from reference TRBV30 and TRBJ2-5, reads SQTIHQWPATLVQPVGSPLSLECTVEGTSNPNLYWYRQAAGRGLQLLFYSVGIGQISSEVPQNLSASRPQDRQFILSSKKLLLSDSGFYLCAWSPMDRGKTQYFGPGTRLLVL.

The CDR3 loop reads CASTQGARTDTQYF. In nucleotides, the CDR3 is TGTGCCAGCACACAGGGGGCGAGGACAGATACGCAGTATTTT. V and J are TRBV12-3 or TRBV12-4 and TRBJ2-3, with 9 bases lining up with TRBD1. Trimming at V came to 7 bases and at J to 3 bases, leaving 5 bases not matched to a gene. The CDR3 is 14 residues long.

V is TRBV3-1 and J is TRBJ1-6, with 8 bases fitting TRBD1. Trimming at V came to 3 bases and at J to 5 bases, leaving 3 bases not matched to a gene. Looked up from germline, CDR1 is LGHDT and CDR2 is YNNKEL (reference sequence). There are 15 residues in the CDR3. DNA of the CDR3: TGTGCCAGCAGCCAGGGGACAGGCCATAATTCACCCCTCCACTTT. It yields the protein CASSQGTGHNSPLHF.

The chain's CDR3 is CSARRWNTEAFF. CDR3 nucleotides: TGCAGTGCAAGACGGTGGAACACTGAAGCTTTCTTT. The chain has TRBV20-1 and TRBJ1-1; D is ambiguous. CDR1 and CDR2 (germline): DFQATT, SNEGSKA (reference sequence). This CDR3 has 12 amino acids. The V and J ends lost 6 bases and 1 base respectively, with 9 bases between them.

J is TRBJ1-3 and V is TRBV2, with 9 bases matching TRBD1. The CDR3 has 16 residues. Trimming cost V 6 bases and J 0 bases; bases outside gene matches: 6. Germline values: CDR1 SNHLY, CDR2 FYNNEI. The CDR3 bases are TGTGCCAGCAGCTACAGGGGGCTCAGCTCTGGAAACACCATATATTTT. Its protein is CASSYRGLSSGNTIYF.

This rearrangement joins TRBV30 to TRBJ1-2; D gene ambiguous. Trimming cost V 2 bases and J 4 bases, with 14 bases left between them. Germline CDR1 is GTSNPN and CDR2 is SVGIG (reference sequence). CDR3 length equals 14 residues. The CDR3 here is CAWSIREGGYGYTF. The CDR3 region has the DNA TGTGCCTGGAGTATCCGGGAGGGTGGCTATGGCTACACCTTC.

CDR3 protein: CASSLTGGGTDTQYF. The CDR3 DNA follows: TGCGCCAGCAGCTTGACGGGGGGGGGCACAGATACGCAGTATTTT. The rearrangement joins TRBV5-1 to TRBJ2-3; 8 nucleotides line up with TRBD2. Per the germline V gene, CDR1 is SGHRS and CDR2 is YFSETQ. J gave up 1 base and V 1 base, and 2 bases lay outside the gene matches. The CDR3 length is 15 residues. Combining the CDR3 with reference TRBV5-1 and TRBJ2-3 gives the whole variable domain KAGVTQTPRYLIKTRGQQVTLSCSPISGHRSVSWYQQTPGQGLQFLFEYFSETQRNKGNFPGRFSGRQFSNSRSEMNVSTLELGDSALYLCASSLTGGGTDTQYFGPGTRLTVL.

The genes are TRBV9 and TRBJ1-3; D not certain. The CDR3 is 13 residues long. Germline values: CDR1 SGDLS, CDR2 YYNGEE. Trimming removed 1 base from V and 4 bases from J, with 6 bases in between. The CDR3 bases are TGTGCCAGCAGCGTAATAGGAGGAAACACCATATATTTT. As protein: CASSVIGGNTIYF.

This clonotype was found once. The CDR3 DNA reads as TGTGCTAGTGGTCTGGGCGCAGACATGAACACTGAAGCTTTCTTT. It yields the protein CASGLGADMNTEAFF. This chain connects TRBV12-5 to TRBJ1-1; no clear D. The length of the CDR3 is 15 residues. Looked up from germline, CDR1 is LGHNT and CDR2 is FRNRAP. The ends were cut back, 5 bases at V and 0 bases at J, with 13 bases in the middle.

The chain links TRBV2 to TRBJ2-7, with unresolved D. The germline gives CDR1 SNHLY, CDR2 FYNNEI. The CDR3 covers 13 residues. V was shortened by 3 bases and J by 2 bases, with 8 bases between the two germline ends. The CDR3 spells CASSDSQTYEQYF. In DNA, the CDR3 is TGTGCCAGCAGTGACAGTCAAACCTACGAGCAGTACTTC. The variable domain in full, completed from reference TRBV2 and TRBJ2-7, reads EPEVTQTPSHQVTQMGQEVILRCVPISNHLYFYWYRQILGQKVEFLVSFYNNEISEKSEIFDDQFSVERPDGSNFTLKIRSTKLEDSAMYFCASSDSQTYEQYFGPGTRLTVT.

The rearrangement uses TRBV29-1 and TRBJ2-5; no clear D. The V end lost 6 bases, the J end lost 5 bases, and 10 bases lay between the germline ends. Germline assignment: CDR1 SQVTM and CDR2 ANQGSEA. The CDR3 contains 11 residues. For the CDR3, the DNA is TGCAGCGTGGAAAACGGGGAGACCCAGTACTTC. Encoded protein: CSVENGETQYF.

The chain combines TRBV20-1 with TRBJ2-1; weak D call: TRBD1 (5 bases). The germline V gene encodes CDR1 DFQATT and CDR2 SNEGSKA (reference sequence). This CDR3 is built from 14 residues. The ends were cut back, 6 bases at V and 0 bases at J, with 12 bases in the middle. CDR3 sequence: CSANGHSSYNEQFF. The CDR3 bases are TGCAGTGCAAATGGACATTCCTCCTACAATGAGCAGTTCTTC.

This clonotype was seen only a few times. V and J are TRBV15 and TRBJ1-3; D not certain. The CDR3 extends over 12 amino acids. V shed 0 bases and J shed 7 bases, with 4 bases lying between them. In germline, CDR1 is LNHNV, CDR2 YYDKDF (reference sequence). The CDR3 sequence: CATSRDGNTIYF. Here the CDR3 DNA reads TGTGCCACCAGCAGAGATGGTAACACCATATATTTT.

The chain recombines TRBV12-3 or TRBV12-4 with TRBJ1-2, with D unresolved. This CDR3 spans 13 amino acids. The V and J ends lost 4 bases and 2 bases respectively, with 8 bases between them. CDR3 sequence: CASSSALNYGYTF. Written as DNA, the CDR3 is TGTGCCAGCAGTTCGGCGCTCAACTATGGCTACACCTTC.

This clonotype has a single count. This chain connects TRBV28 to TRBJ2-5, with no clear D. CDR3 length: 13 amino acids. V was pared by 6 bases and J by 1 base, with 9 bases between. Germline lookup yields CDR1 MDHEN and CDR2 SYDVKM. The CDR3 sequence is CASRNRFQETQYF. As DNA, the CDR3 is TGTGCCAGCAGAAACAGATTCCAAGAGACCCAGTACTTC.

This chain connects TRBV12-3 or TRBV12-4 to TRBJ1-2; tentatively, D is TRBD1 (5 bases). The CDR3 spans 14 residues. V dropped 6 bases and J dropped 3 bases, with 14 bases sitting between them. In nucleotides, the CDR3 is TGTGCCAGCAGCCCGGGACCGCAATACTATGGCTACACCTTC. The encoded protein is CASSPGPQYYGYTF.

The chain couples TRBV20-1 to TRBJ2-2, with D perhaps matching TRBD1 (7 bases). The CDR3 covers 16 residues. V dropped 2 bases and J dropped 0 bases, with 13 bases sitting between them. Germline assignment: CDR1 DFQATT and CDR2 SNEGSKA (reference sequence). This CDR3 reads CSARRRGTANTGELFF. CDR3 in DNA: TGCAGTGCTAGACGTCGCGGGACAGCGAACACCGGGGAGCTGTTTTTT.

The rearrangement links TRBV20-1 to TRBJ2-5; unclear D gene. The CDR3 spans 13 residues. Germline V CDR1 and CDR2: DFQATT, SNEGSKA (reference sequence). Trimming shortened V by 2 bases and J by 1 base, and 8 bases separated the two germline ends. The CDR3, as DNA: TGCAGTGCTAGACACCTTACCCAAGAGACCCAGTACTTC. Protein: CSARHLTQETQYF.

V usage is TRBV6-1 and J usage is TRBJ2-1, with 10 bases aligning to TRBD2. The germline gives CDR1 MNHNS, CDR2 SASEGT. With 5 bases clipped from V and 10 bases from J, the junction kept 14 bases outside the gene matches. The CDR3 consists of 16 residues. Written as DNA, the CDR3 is TGTGCCAGCAGTCCGGGTAGCGGGAGGTTCCTCGGCGAGCAGTTCTTC. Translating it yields CASSPGSGRFLGEQFF.

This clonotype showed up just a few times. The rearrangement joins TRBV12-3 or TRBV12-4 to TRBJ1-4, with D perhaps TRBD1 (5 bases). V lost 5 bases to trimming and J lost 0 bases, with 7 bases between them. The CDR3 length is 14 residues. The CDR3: CASSATATNEKLFF. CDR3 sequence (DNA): TGTGCCAGCAGTGCGACAGCAACTAATGAAAAACTGTTTTTT.

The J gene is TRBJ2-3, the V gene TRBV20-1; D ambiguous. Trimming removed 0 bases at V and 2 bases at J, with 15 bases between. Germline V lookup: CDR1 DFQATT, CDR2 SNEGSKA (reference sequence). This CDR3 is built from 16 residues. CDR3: CSARDRVVFYTDTQYF. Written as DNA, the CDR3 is TGCAGTGCTAGAGATCGGGTTGTCTTTTACACAGATACGCAGTATTTT.

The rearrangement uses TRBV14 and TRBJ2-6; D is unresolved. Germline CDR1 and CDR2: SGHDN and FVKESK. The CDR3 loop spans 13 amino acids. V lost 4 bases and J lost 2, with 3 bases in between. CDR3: CASSRTGANVLTF. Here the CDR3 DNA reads TGTGCCAGCAGCCGTACTGGGGCCAACGTCCTGACTTTC.

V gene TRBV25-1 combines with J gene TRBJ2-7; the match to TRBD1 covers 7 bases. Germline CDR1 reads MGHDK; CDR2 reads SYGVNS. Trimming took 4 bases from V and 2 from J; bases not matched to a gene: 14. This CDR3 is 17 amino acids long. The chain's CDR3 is CASSAQQGSVRAYEQYF. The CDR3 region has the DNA TGTGCCAGCAGTGCCCAACAGGGGAGCGTGAGGGCCTACGAGCAGTACTTC.

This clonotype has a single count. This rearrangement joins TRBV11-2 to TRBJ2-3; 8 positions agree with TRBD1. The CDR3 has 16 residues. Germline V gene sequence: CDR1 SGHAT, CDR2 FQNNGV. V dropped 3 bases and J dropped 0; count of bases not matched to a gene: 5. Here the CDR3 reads CASSFSGTGSTDTQYF. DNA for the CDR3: TGTGCCAGCAGCTTTTCTGGGACAGGTAGCACAGATACGCAGTATTTT.

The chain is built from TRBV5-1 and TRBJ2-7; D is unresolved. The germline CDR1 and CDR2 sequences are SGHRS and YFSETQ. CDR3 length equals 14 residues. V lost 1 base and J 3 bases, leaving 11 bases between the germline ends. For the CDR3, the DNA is TGCGCCAGCAGCTTGTGGGCCGGAAACTACGAGCAGTACTTC. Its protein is CASSLWAGNYEQYF.

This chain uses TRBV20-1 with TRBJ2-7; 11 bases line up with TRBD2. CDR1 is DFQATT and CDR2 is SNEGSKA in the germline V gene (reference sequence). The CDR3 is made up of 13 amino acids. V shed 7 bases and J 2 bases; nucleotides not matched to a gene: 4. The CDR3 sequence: CSGRLAGTYEQYF. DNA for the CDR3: TGCAGTGGACGACTAGCGGGGACCTACGAGCAGTACTTC.

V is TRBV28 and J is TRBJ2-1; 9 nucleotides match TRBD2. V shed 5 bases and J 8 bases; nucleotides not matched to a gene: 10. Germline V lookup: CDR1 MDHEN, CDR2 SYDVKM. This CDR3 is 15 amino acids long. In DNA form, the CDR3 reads TGTGCCAGCAGTCCGGATCGGCGGGGGGGCGATGAGCAGTTCTTC. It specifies CASSPDRRGGDEQFF.

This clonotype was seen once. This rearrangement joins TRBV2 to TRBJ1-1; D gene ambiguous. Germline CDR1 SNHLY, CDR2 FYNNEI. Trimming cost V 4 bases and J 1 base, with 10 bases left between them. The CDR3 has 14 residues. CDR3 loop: CASSVGSRNTEAFF. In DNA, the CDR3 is TGTGCCAGCAGTGTTGGCAGTAGGAACACTGAAGCTTTCTTT. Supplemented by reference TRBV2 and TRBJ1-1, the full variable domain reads EPEVTQTPSHQVTQMGQEVILRCVPISNHLYFYWYRQILGQKVEFLVSFYNNEISEKSEIFDDQFSVERPDGSNFTLKIRSTKLEDSAMYFCASSVGSRNTEAFFGQGTRLTVV.

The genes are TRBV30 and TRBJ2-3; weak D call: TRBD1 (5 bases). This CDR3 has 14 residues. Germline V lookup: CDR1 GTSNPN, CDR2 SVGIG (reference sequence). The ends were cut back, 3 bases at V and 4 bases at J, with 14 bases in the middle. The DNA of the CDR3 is TGTGCCTGGAGGGACACATCAGTCCCAGATACGCAGTATTTT. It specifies CAWRDTSVPDTQYF.

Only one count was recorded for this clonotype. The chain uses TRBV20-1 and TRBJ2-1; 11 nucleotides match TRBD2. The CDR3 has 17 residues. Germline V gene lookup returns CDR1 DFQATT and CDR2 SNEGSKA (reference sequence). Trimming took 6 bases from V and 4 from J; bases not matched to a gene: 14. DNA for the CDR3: TGCAGTGCAAAAGAGACTAGCGGGGTCACTAATTACAATGAGCAGTTCTTC. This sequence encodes CSAKETSGVTNYNEQFF.

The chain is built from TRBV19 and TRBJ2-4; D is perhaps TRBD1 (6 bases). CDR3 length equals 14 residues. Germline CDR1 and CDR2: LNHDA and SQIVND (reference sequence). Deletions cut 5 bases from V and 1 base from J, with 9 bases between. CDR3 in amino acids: CASSDRSAKNIQYF. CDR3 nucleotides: TGTGCCAGTAGTGACAGGTCTGCCAAAAACATTCAGTACTTC. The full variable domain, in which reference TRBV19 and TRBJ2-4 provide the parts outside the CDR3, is DGGITQSPKYLFRKEGQNVTLSCEQNLNHDAMYWYRQDPGQGLRLIYYSQIVNDFQKGDIAEGYSVSREKKESFPLTVTSAQKNPTAFYLCASSDRSAKNIQYFGAGTRLSVL.

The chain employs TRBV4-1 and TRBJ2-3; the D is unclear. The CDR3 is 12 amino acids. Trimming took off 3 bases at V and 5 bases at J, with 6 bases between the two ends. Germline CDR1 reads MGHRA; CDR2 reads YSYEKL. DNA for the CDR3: TGCGCCAGCAGCCACGTCAGAGATACGCAGTATTTT. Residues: CASSHVRDTQYF.